A selection of T cell receptor beta chains follows, all from one sample in a study of cytomegalovirus exposure and HLA in healthy donors. TCRdb's table, derived via immunoSEQ multiplex PCR, lists solely in-frame clones and lacks some. The repertoire holds 110,000 or so clones, 65% to 90% seen once, with around 6.9% in the top ten. Sequences were obtained from PBMCs. These receptors were collected from a man younger than 40 in good health and CMV-seropositive. Both conserved end residues are part of each CDR3. D genes are given only for firm matches. Size values are once, few and many counts, or a class for expanded clones, and some rows have none.

size	D	V	length	J	CDR3	DNA
-	-	TRBV2	13	TRBJ2-7	CASMGQGSYEQYF	TGTGCCAGCATGGGACAAGGTTCCTACGAGCAGTACTTC
-	TRBD2	TRBV7-2	16	TRBJ2-5	CASSLGRASGEETQYF	TGTGCCAGCAGCTTGGGGCGGGCTAGCGGGGAAGAGACCCAGTACTTC
-	-	TRBV9	16	TRBJ2-3	CASSARSYPGTDTQYF	TGTGCCAGCAGCGCCAGATCATACCCAGGCACAGATACGCAGTATTTT
-	-	TRBV19	15	TRBJ1-4	CASSITGPEGEKLFF	TGTGCCAGTAGTATTACGGGCCCGGAGGGCGAAAAACTGTTTTTT
-	-	TRBV2	14	TRBJ2-7	CASSDRSNYYEQYF	TGTGCCAGCAGTGATCGGTCTAATTACTACGAGCAGTACTTC
-	-	TRBV6-6	14	TRBJ2-7	CASSLQGLYYEQYF	TGTGCCAGCAGTTTACAGGGATTGTACTACGAGCAGTACTTC
once	-	TRBV30	15	TRBJ2-1	CAWSVHLVNDNEQFF	TGTGCCTGGAGTGTCCACCTAGTTAATGACAATGAGCAGTTCTTC
-	TRBD2	TRBV7-6	17	TRBJ2-2	CASTKRLGLAGTGELFF	TGTGCCAGCACCAAACGTCTGGGACTAGCGGGGACCGGGGAGCTGTTTTTT
few	TRBD2	TRBV5-1	15	TRBJ2-5	CASSLAGTSEETQYF	TGCGCCAGCAGCTTGGCCGGGACTAGCGAAGAGACCCAGTACTTC
-	-	TRBV4-1	17	TRBJ1-1	CASSHPVRGAMNTEAFF	TGCGCCAGCAGCCACCCGGTGCGGGGGGCCATGAACACTGAAGCTTTCTTT
once	TRBD1	TRBV10-3	16	TRBJ2-5	CAISESYRGTQETQYF	TGTGCCATCAGTGAGTCCTACAGGGGAACTCAAGAGACCCAGTACTTC
-	-	TRBV19	18	TRBJ2-6	CASSMGGRGISGANVLTF	TGTGCCAGTAGTATGGGAGGCAGGGGGATCTCTGGGGCCAACGTCCTGACTTTC
few	-	TRBV5-1	15	TRBJ1-4	CASSLRQGTNEKLFF	TGCGCCAGCAGCTTAAGGCAGGGTACTAATGAAAAACTGTTTTTT
-	-	TRBV5-6	15	TRBJ1-2	CASSLGAGASYGYTF	TGTGCCAGCAGCTTGGGGGCTGGGGCTAGCTATGGCTACACCTTC
-	TRBD1	TRBV4-3	14	TRBJ1-2	CASSQGQGDDGYTF	TGCGCCAGCAGCCAGGGACAGGGGGATGATGGCTACACCTTC
-	-	TRBV18	15	TRBJ2-7	CASSPQPGVRYEQYF	TGTGCCAGCTCACCTCAACCAGGGGTTAGGTACGAGCAGTACTTC
-	-	TRBV5-8	15	TRBJ1-4	CASSLGQGPPSKLFF	TGTGCCAGCAGCTTGGGGCAGGGGCCTCCCTCGAAACTGTTTTTT
once	-	TRBV29-1	11	TRBJ1-1	CSVDPYTEAFF	TGCAGCGTTGACCCTTACACTGAAGCTTTCTTT
-	TRBD1	TRBV18	14	TRBJ2-1	CASCRDRGNNEQFF	TGTGCCAGCTGCCGGGACAGGGGCAACAATGAGCAGTTCTTC
few	-	TRBV6-5	14	TRBJ2-7	CASRPGQSSYEQYF	TGTGCCAGCAGGCCCGGACAGAGCTCCTACGAGCAGTACTTC
-	TRBD2	TRBV4-3	16	TRBJ2-3	CASSLGASGGADTQYF	TGCGCCAGCAGCCTGGGGGCTAGCGGGGGGGCAGATACGCAGTATTTT
once	-	TRBV21-1	14	TRBJ1-1	CASSAGQGGGEAFF	TGTGCCAGCAGCGCGGGACAGGGTGGCGGTGAAGCTTTCTTT
-	-	TRBV7-9	12	TRBJ1-1	CASSFRGGRAFF	TGTGCCAGCAGCTTTCGGGGAGGGAGAGCTTTCTTT
few	-	TRBV7-2	18	TRBJ1-3	CASSLGGFGSYSGNTIYF	TGTGCCAGCAGCTTAGGGGGCTTCGGCTCATACTCTGGAAACACCATATATTTT
-	-	TRBV30	14	TRBJ2-2	CAWTWGRGTGELFF	TGTGCCTGGACCTGGGGGCGGGGGACCGGGGAGCTGTTTTTT
-	-	TRBV6-6	13	TRBJ1-2	CASSREGVYGYTF	TGTGCCAGCAGCCGCGAGGGGGTCTATGGCTACACCTTC
-	TRBD1	TRBV2	14	TRBJ2-7	CASRPDRGDYEQYF	TGTGCCAGCAGACCGGACAGGGGAGACTACGAGCAGTACTTC
-	TRBD1	TRBV4-1	15	TRBJ1-6	CASSQETGGNSPLHF	TGCGCCAGCAGCCAAGAGACAGGGGGAAATTCACCCCTCCACTTT
-	TRBD2	TRBV5-6	16	TRBJ2-1	CASSARLAGGRNEQFF	TGTGCCAGCAGCGCGCGACTAGCGGGGGGTCGTAATGAGCAGTTCTTC
-	TRBD1	TRBV9	13	TRBJ1-1	CASSGTDRAEAFF	TGTGCCAGCAGCGGAACTGACAGGGCAGAAGCTTTCTTT
once	-	TRBV5-1	13	TRBJ1-3	CASRGGRGNTIYF	TGCGCCAGCAGGGGGGGACGGGGAAACACCATATATTTT
-	-	TRBV11-2	14	TRBJ1-1	CASSLGLMNTEAFF	TGTGCCAGCAGCTTAGGACTGATGAACACTGAAGCTTTCTTT
-	-	TRBV10-3	13	TRBJ1-1	CAIGAGMDTEAFF	TGTGCCATCGGGGCGGGGATGGACACTGAAGCTTTCTTT
-	-	TRBV5-1	14	TRBJ2-1	CASSLDPGNNEQFF	TGCGCCAGCAGCTTGGACCCAGGGAACAATGAGCAGTTCTTC
-	TRBD2	TRBV4-3	16	TRBJ2-7	CASSQDRSGASYEQYF	TGCGCCAGCAGCCAAGATAGAAGCGGGGCCTCCTACGAGCAGTACTTC
-	TRBD2	TRBV28	14	TRBJ2-7	CASSRPGGGYEQYF	TGTGCCAGCAGTCGACCGGGCGGGGGGTACGAGCAGTACTTC
-	-	TRBV11-2	13	TRBJ1-5	CASSLGANQPQHF	TGTGCCAGCAGCTTAGGCGCCAATCAGCCCCAGCATTTT
-	-	TRBV9	14	TRBJ2-1	CASSFNRKGNEQFF	TGTGCCAGCAGCTTTAACAGGAAGGGGAATGAGCAGTTCTTC
-	-	TRBV9	15	TRBJ1-2	CASSVEGRVNYGYTF	TGTGCCAGCAGCGTAGAGGGCAGGGTTAACTATGGCTACACCTTC
-	TRBD2	TRBV7-8	17	TRBJ2-5	CASTQWGGVGNQETQYF	TGTGCCAGCACCCAATGGGGGGGGGTCGGGAACCAAGAGACCCAGTACTTC
-	TRBD1	TRBV28	14	TRBJ2-7	CASSFWDRGYEQYF	TGTGCCAGCAGTTTTTGGGACAGGGGCTACGAGCAGTACTTC
-	TRBD1	TRBV30	14	TRBJ2-5	CAWSAGTGVETQYF	TGTGCCTGGAGTGCCGGGACAGGGGTCGAGACCCAGTACTTC
-	-	TRBV7-3	13	TRBJ2-7	CASSLSAGWEQYF	TGTGCCAGCAGCTTAAGTGCGGGGTGGGAGCAGTACTTC
-	TRBD1	TRBV18	15	TRBJ1-5	CASSPRTGGDQPQHF	TGTGCCAGCTCACCACGGACAGGGGGCGACCAGCCCCAGCATTTT
-	-	TRBV19	13	TRBJ1-2	CASSIGLEYGYTF	TGTGCCAGTAGTATAGGGTTGGAGTATGGCTACACCTTC
once	-	TRBV19	14	TRBJ2-7	CASSIPGNLYEQYF	TGTGCCAGTAGTATACCAGGGAACCTCTACGAGCAGTACTTC
-	-	TRBV30	14	TRBJ1-1	CAWSVLEGDTEAFF	TGTGCCTGGAGTGTACTAGAGGGGGACACTGAAGCTTTCTTT
-	-	TRBV6-5	12	TRBJ1-4	CATGGSNEKLFF	TGTGCCACCGGGGGGTCTAATGAAAAACTGTTTTTT
-	TRBD2	TRBV27	17	TRBJ2-3	CASSLSTSGGVADTQYF	TGTGCCAGCAGTTTATCGACTAGCGGGGGGGTGGCAGATACGCAGTATTTT
-	TRBD2	TRBV2	12	TRBJ2-7	CASSRERGPRDF	TGTGCCAGCAGCCGCGAGCGGGGGCCCAGGGACTTC
-	-	TRBV7-8	14	TRBJ1-2	CASSSTGYRYGYTF	TGTGCCAGCAGCTCGACAGGATACCGCTATGGCTACACCTTC